These 19 T cell receptor beta chains were sequenced from one sample in a study of tumor-infiltrating lymphocytes in localized non-small cell lung cancer. Profiled with immunoSEQ multiplex PCR; TCRdb holds only in-frame clones, not every one. Of just under 7,500 clones in the sample, 75% to 80% were seen once. Sequenced input: uninvolved lung tissue not adjacent to the tumor. The receptors were sampled from a human donor with non-small cell lung cancer.

This chain joins TRBV28 and TRBJ2-7; TRBD1 agrees at 8 bases. There are 14 residues in the CDR3. V dropped 4 bases and J dropped 2; count of bases not matched to a gene: 4. CDR1 is MDHEN, CDR2 SYDVKM, per germline. Written as DNA, the CDR3 is TGTGCCAGCAGTTCCGGGACAGGACCCTACGAGCAGTACTTC. Translating it yields CASSSGTGPYEQYF. The complete variable domain, with remaining parts taken from reference TRBV28 and TRBJ2-7, reads DVKVTQSSRYLVKRTGEKVFLECVQDMDHENMFWYRQDPGLGLRLIYFSYDVKMKEKGDIPEGYSVSREKKERFSLILESASTNQTSMYLCASSSGTGPYEQYFGPGTRLTVT.

This CDR3 reads CASSLETGNTEAFF. The CDR3 DNA sequence: TGCGCCAGCAGCTTGGAGACAGGGAACACTGAAGCTTTCTTT. The chain employs TRBV5-1 and TRBJ1-1, with a weak D call TRBD1 (6 bases). The V end lost 0 bases, the J end lost 1 base, and 7 bases lay between the germline ends. The CDR3 is 14 residues long. CDR1 is SGHRS, CDR2 YFSETQ, per germline.

The CDR3 protein is CAWRARDEQFF. The DNA for the CDR3 is TGTGCCTGGAGAGCCAGAGATGAGCAGTTCTTC. This chain uses TRBV30 with TRBJ2-1; the D is unclear. The germline CDR1 and CDR2 sequences are GTSNPN and SVGIG (reference sequence). The V and J ends lost 3 bases and 8 bases respectively, with 8 bases between them. The CDR3 runs to 11 residues.

The rearrangement links TRBV2 to TRBJ1-5; a weak D match, TRBD1 (6 bases). The germline CDR1 and CDR2 sequences are SNHLY and FYNNEI. V was shortened by 9 bases and J by 6 bases, with 18 bases between the two germline ends. This CDR3 is built from 14 residues. CDR3 in amino acids: CASGRREGGQPQHF. The CDR3 bases are TGTGCCAGTGGACGGCGAGAGGGGGGTCAGCCCCAGCATTTT.

The chain recombines TRBV28 with TRBJ1-2; D may be TRBD1 (6 bases). This CDR3 contains 13 residues. Germline CDR1 is MDHEN and CDR2 is SYDVKM. The V end lost 5 bases, the J end lost 2 bases, and 9 bases lay between the germline ends. The CDR3 bases are TGTGCCAGCAGTGAAGACAGGAACTATGGCTACACCTTC. Protein sequence: CASSEDRNYGYTF.

V is TRBV28 and J is TRBJ2-6; possible D gene TRBD2, 5 bases. The CDR3 contains 16 residues. Germline CDR1 and CDR2: MDHEN and SYDVKM. The ends were cut back, 6 bases at V and 2 bases at J, with 14 bases in the middle. In DNA, the CDR3 is TGTGCCAGCAGCTCCGGGGAGACGGCTGGGGCCAACGTCCTGACTTTC. Translating gives CASSSGETAGANVLTF.

The CDR3 sequence: CASSSLAGATSYNEQFF. For the CDR3, the DNA is TGTGCCAGCAGCTCCTTAGCGGGCGCAACCTCCTACAATGAGCAGTTCTTC. V usage is TRBV7-2 and J usage is TRBJ2-1; 7 nucleotides line up with TRBD2. Trimming cost V 4 bases and J 0 bases; bases outside gene matches: 9. The CDR3 totals 17 residues. Per germline, CDR1 SGHTA and CDR2 FQGNSA.

V usage is TRBV9 and J usage is TRBJ1-2; D is ambiguous. The V end was cut by 4 bases, the J end by 5 bases, with 9 bases between. CDR3 size: 12 residues. Looked up from germline, CDR1 is SGDLS and CDR2 is YYNGEE. The CDR3, as DNA: TGTGCCAGCAGCCGGGCCACTTATGGCTACACCTTC. Translation gives CASSRATYGYTF.

This chain links TRBV11-2 with TRBJ2-2; the match to TRBD1 covers 12 bases. Trimming at V came to 5 bases and at J to 5 bases, leaving 9 bases not matched to a gene. Germline V CDR1 and CDR2: SGHAT, FQNNGV. The CDR3 covers 17 residues. This chain's CDR3 is CASSVGQGAMFTGELFF. The CDR3 nucleotides read TGTGCCAGCAGCGTGGGACAGGGGGCTATGTTTACCGGGGAGCTGTTTTTT. The entire variable domain, with the rest obtained from reference TRBV11-2 and TRBJ2-2, is as follows: EAGVAQSPRYKIIEKRQSVAFWCNPISGHATLYWYQQILGQGPKLLIQFQNNGVVDDSQLPKDRFSAERLKGVDSTLKIQPAKLEDSAVYLCASSVGQGAMFTGELFFGEGSRLTVL.

CDR3: CASSDLGSTDTQYF. CDR3 sequence (DNA): TGTGCCAGCAGTGACTTGGGGAGCACAGATACGCAGTATTTT. The chain is built from TRBV2 and TRBJ2-3; D unresolved. Germline lookup yields CDR1 SNHLY and CDR2 FYNNEI. The V gene lost 3 bases and the J gene lost 0 bases, with 7 bases spanning the gap. CDR3 length: 14 residues.

This clone has just a few counts. V is TRBV7-8 and J is TRBJ2-7; no reliable D call. Germline CDR1 reads SGHVS; CDR2 reads FQNEAQ. The CDR3 spans 11 residues. Trimming removed 5 bases from V and 4 bases from J, with 6 bases in between. The DNA for the CDR3 is TGTGCCAGCAGCCCCTCTTACGAGCAGTACTTC. Protein product: CASSPSYEQYF.

The V and J genes are TRBV5-1 and TRBJ2-7, with 7 bases matching TRBD1. With V trimmed by 4 bases and J by 3 bases, 10 bases remained unmatched. This CDR3 region has 15 residues. In germline, CDR1 is SGHRS, CDR2 YFSETQ. The DNA of the CDR3 is TGCGCCAGCAGCCGACTCGACAGGGATCGCTACGAGCAGTACTTC. Translation gives CASSRLDRDRYEQYF.

This sequence joins TRBV14 and TRBJ2-3, with D hard to call. The CDR3 runs 12 residues. Germline-derived CDR1 and CDR2 are SGHDN and FVKESK. Trimming pared 0 bases from V and 5 bases from J, leaving 3 bases between. Here the CDR3 reads CASSQDGDTQYF. Here the CDR3 DNA reads TGTGCCAGCAGCCAAGATGGAGATACGCAGTATTTT.

Comments on this clone: The sample holds other DNA sequences that translate to the same CDR3. This rearrangement joins TRBV2 to TRBJ2-7; D unresolved. V was trimmed by 3 bases and J by 4 bases, leaving 13 bases between them. There are 14 residues in the CDR3. Per the germline V gene, CDR1 is SNHLY and CDR2 is FYNNEI. The CDR3 DNA sequence: TGTGCCAGCAGTGAGGGATCATTGTCTTACGAGCAGTACTTC. Translating it yields CASSEGSLSYEQYF.

The chain recombines TRBV6-5 with TRBJ1-6; no clear D gene. V lost 7 bases and J lost 0, with 10 bases in between. This CDR3 is built from 15 residues. Germline V gene data show CDR1 as MNHEY and CDR2 as SVGAGI. The CDR3 spells CASNYQSSYNSPLHF. The CDR3, as DNA: TGTGCCAGCAACTACCAGAGCTCCTATAATTCACCCCTCCACTTT.

This clone has a single count. The chain links TRBV11-2 to TRBJ1-2; D may be TRBD1 (5 bases). The V gene lost 0 bases and the J gene lost 8 bases, with 13 bases spanning the gap. This CDR3 comprises 14 residues. Germline lookup yields CDR1 SGHAT and CDR2 FQNNGV. The CDR3 sequence is CASSLDMSYRGYTF. The CDR3 DNA reads as TGTGCCAGCAGCTTAGATATGTCCTACAGGGGCTACACCTTC. The whole variable domain, filled in from reference TRBV11-2 and TRBJ1-2, reads EAGVAQSPRYKIIEKRQSVAFWCNPISGHATLYWYQQILGQGPKLLIQFQNNGVVDDSQLPKDRFSAERLKGVDSTLKIQPAKLEDSAVYLCASSLDMSYRGYTFGSGTRLTVV.

This chain links TRBV9 with TRBJ2-4; 11 bases map to TRBD2. The junction had 6 bases not matched to a gene; V was cut back by 3 bases and J by 13 bases. The length of the CDR3 is 13 residues. CDR1 is SGDLS, CDR2 YYNGEE, per germline. CDR3 sequence (DNA): TGTGCCAGCAGCGCAGGTACTAGCGGGAGACAGTACTTC. Amino acids: CASSAGTSGRQYF.

The count of this clone is one. The rearrangement uses TRBV28 and TRBJ2-7, with 7 bases fitting TRBD1. V shed 7 bases, J shed 2 bases, and the junction held 8 bases outside the gene matches. This CDR3 region has 14 residues. The germline CDR1 and CDR2 sequences are MDHEN and SYDVKM. The CDR3 is CASTYRGHPYEQYF. The DNA of the CDR3 is TGTGCCAGCACCTATAGGGGGCACCCCTACGAGCAGTACTTC.

The chain combines TRBV5-1 with TRBJ2-6, with D perhaps TRBD2 (5 bases). V gave up 4 bases and J gave up 3 bases, with 11 bases separating them. Germline CDR1 reads SGHRS; CDR2 reads YFSETQ. This CDR3 has 15 residues. Here the CDR3 reads CASSEGLVGANVLTF. In nucleotides, the CDR3 is TGCGCCAGCAGCGAAGGACTGGTTGGGGCCAACGTCCTGACTTTC.